In this sample, the clone carrying this T cell receptor beta chain turned up once. The data were obtained in a study of blood T cell repertoires in COVID-19. The data were produced by immunoSEQ multiplex PCR, yet TCRdb's version contains in-frame clones alone and is incomplete. The sample consists of approximately 150,000 clones, under 90% of them appearing once. With 2 bases removed from V and 6 bases from J, the gap between germline ends came to 15 bases. CDR3 length: 15 residues. Germline CDR1 SGHRS, CDR2 YFSETQ. The sequenced material came from PBMCs or T cells enriched from blood (not recorded which). This clonotype originated in a man aged 50 to 60 in a cohort exposed to, infected with or recovered from COVID-19 (not recorded which). V is TRBV5-1 and J is TRBJ2-1; no reliable D call. The CDR3 DNA reads as TGCGCCAGCAGCTTCAGGCCCGCAGATATCAATGAGCAGTTCTTC. Residues: CASSFRPADINEQFF. Drawing the rest from reference TRBV5-1 and TRBJ2-1, the complete variable domain is KAGVTQTPRYLIKTRGQQVTLSCSPISGHRSVSWYQQTPGQGLQFLFEYFSETQRNKGNFPGRFSGRQFSNSRSEMNVSTLELGDSALYLCASSFRPADINEQFFGPGTRLTVL.